This TCR beta chain comes out of a study of T-cell reconstitution after alpha-beta-depleted transplantation in children. A library of TCRbeta sequences, prepared with unique molecular identifiers, was generated. TCRdb reprocessed the PCR reads via MiXCR and lists one record per CDR3 protein. Of 25,000 to 30,000 distinct CDR3 sequences listed, under 8% were seen once; the top ten hold 5.5% to 7%. Germline-derived CDR1 and CDR2 are SGHRS and YFSETQ. CDR3 length equals 16 residues. Trimming cost V 0 bases and J 7 bases, with 17 bases left between them. Study outcomes and limitations: TCRbeta diversity was high at day 60 in some patients (a result of surviving recipient T cells and thymic progenitors).

This clonotype came up many times. What it recognizes is unknown. Sequencing used PBMCs, mostly from graft donor cells, obtained 180 days after TCRalphabeta/CD19-depleted stem cell transplant. V usage is TRBV5-1 and J usage is TRBJ2-1; the D gene is possibly TRBD2 (6 bases). This TCR was recovered from a male patient between 5 and 17 years old who had a stem cell transplant for acute myeloid leukemia, so the T cells may come from the graft donor. CDR3 DNA sequence: TGCGCCAGCAGCTTGGGGTCTCCCGGGAGTCGGAATGAGCAGTTCTTC. This translates into CASSLGSPGSRNEQFF.